This passage covers 16 T cell receptor beta chains from one sample sequenced in a study of T cells in Graves' hyperthyroidism and ophthalmopathy. Amplification targeted TCR beta CDR3 regions from RNA transcripts. First-round RT-PCR with HTBI primers amplified the TCR CDR3 region. MiXCR, applied by TCRdb to the multiplex PCR reads, yields one record per CDR3 protein. Here the sample spans around 300,000 distinct CDR3 sequences, roughly 13% being singletons. The sample taken for sequencing was blood. Receptors originate from a woman aged 25-40 years with Graves' hyperthyroidism.

This clonotype has at least ten counts. The chain joins TRBV20-1 to TRBJ2-1, with TRBD2 as a possible D gene (6 bases). V lost 0 bases and J lost 4, with 13 bases in between. The CDR3 has 15 residues. Per germline, CDR1 DFQATT and CDR2 SNEGSKA (reference sequence). In nucleotides, the CDR3 is TGCAGTGCTAGAGACGGGCGGCGGGGTTACAATGAGCAGTTCTTC. Encoded protein: CSARDGRRGYNEQFF.

Many counts were recorded for this clonotype. The chain has TRBV29-1 and TRBJ1-1; D ambiguous. Trimming removed 4 bases at V and 1 base at J, with 10 bases between. The CDR3 is 13 amino acids. Germline values: CDR1 SQVTM, CDR2 ANQGSEA. For the CDR3, the DNA is TGCAGCGTTGTCAGACCAGGGAACACTGAAGCTTTCTTT. Protein sequence: CSVVRPGNTEAFF.

The rearrangement joins TRBV6-2 or TRBV6-3 to TRBJ2-1; 13 bases match TRBD2. Germline loops: CDR1 MNHEY, CDR2 SVGEGT. With V trimmed by 6 bases and J by 7 bases, 9 bases remained unmatched. The CDR3 extends over 16 amino acids. The CDR3 protein is CASSDPGLAGKNEQFF. The CDR3 DNA sequence: TGTGCCAGCAGCGATCCGGGACTAGCGGGAAAGAATGAGCAGTTCTTC.

This clonotype has a count of ten or more. The chain employs TRBV11-2 and TRBJ2-7; D is undetermined. Deletions cut 5 bases from V and 4 bases from J, with 9 bases between. The CDR3 has 12 amino acids. Germline V CDR1 and CDR2: SGHAT, FQNNGV. CDR3 region: CASSHPGYEQYF. The CDR3 DNA reads TGTGCCAGCAGCCACCCTGGGTACGAGCAGTACTTC.

At least ten counts were recorded for this clonotype. This chain uses TRBV2 with TRBJ2-7, with D perhaps TRBD1 (5 bases). The ends were cut back, 2 bases at V and 4 bases at J, with 12 bases in the middle. CDR3 length equals 14 residues. CDR1 is SNHLY, CDR2 FYNNEI, per germline. The CDR3 nucleotides are TGTGCCAGCAGTGAAAGGGGCGCCATATACGAGCAGTACTTC. Amino acids: CASSERGAIYEQYF.

To note about this clonotype: One end of the junction is discordant with germline, which a read error may explain. This chain uses TRBV7-7 with TRBJ2-2; perhaps D is TRBD1 or TRBD2 (5 bases each). The CDR3 spans 13 residues. Germline V gene lookup returns CDR1 SSHAT and CDR2 FNYEAQ (reference sequence). CDR3 DNA sequence: TGTGCTAGCAGCCGGGACGTCGCAGGGGAGCTGTTTTTT. Protein: CASSRDVAGELFF.

This clonotype came up many times. This chain joins TRBV5-1 and TRBJ2-3; no clear D. The germline V gene has CDR1 SGHRS and CDR2 YFSETQ. V was trimmed by 2 bases and J by 2 bases, leaving 9 bases between them. The CDR3 sequence is 14 residues long. CDR3 amino acids: CASSFDQPTDTQYF. CDR3 DNA: TGCGCCAGCAGCTTCGACCAACCCACAGATACGCAGTATTTT.

This clonotype has a count of ten or more. The J gene is TRBJ1-2, the V gene TRBV20-1; TRBD1 matches at 11 bases. V shed 0 bases and J 4 bases; nucleotides not matched to a gene: 7. The CDR3 has 16 residues. Per germline, CDR1 DFQATT and CDR2 SNEGSKA (reference sequence). CDR3 DNA: TGCAGTGCTAGAGATGGGGACAGGGGGTACGGCTATGGCTACACCTTC. Protein: CSARDGDRGYGYGYTF.

This clonotype was recorded at least ten times. J is TRBJ2-3 and V is TRBV12-3 or TRBV12-4, with 15 bases that match TRBD2. The CDR3 length is 16 residues. V lost 6 bases to trimming and J lost 1 base; unmatched junction nucleotides: 2. The CDR3 spells CASRGLAGGGTDTQYF. The CDR3 nucleotides read TGTGCCAGCAGGGGACTAGCGGGAGGAGGCACAGATACGCAGTATTTT.

This clonotype was counted between two and nine times. The chain couples TRBV27 to TRBJ2-1, with D perhaps being TRBD1 or TRBD2 (5 bases each). With 7 bases removed from V and 2 bases from J, the gap between germline ends came to 15 bases. The length of the CDR3 is 15 residues. The germline gives CDR1 MNHEY, CDR2 SMNVEV (reference sequence). This CDR3 is CASTPGLGPYNEQFF. The CDR3 nucleotides read TGTGCCAGCACCCCGGGGCTTGGGCCCTACAATGAGCAGTTCTTC.

This clonotype showed up many times. This rearrangement joins TRBV28 to TRBJ2-2, with TRBD1 identical over 7 bases. This CDR3 is 17 amino acids long. Germline CDR1 MDHEN, CDR2 SYDVKM. J gave up 4 bases and V 6 bases, and 14 bases lay outside the gene matches. The CDR3 DNA reads as TGTGCCAGCAGGGGAACAGGGGCTCTCTCGGGCACCGGGGAGCTGTTTTTT. Amino acids: CASRGTGALSGTGELFF. Using reference TRBV28 and TRBJ2-2 for the parts outside the CDR3, the full variable domain is DVKVTQSSRYLVKRTGEKVFLECVQDMDHENMFWYRQDPGLGLRLIYFSYDVKMKEKGDIPEGYSVSREKKERFSLILESASTNQTSMYLCASRGTGALSGTGELFFGEGSRLTVL.

This clonotype was recorded at least ten times. This sequence joins TRBV11-2 and TRBJ2-2; TRBD1 is a possible D gene (6 bases). From germline, CDR1 is SGHAT and CDR2 FQNNGV. Trimming removed 5 bases at V and 4 bases at J, with 17 bases between. This CDR3 comprises 16 residues. CDR3 coding DNA: TGTGCCAGCAGCAAACGAGGGGGTAGCGTCACCGGGGAGCTGTTTTTT. This translates into CASSKRGGSVTGELFF.

The rearrangement links TRBV12-3 or TRBV12-4 to TRBJ2-1; 10 bases align to TRBD2. V lost 3 bases and J lost 7; bases outside the gene matches: 6. The CDR3 totals 15 residues. CDR3 in amino acids: CASSFSSGSENEQFF. CDR3 coding DNA: TGTGCCAGCAGTTTTTCTAGCGGGAGCGAGAATGAGCAGTTCTTC.

This clonotype was counted a few times. In DNA, the CDR3 is TGTGCCAGCAGCTTTGGCTTTCGGGATGAGCAGTTCTTC. This translates into CASSFGFRDEQFF. The chain uses TRBV5-4 and TRBJ2-1; D unresolved. The CDR3 contains 13 residues. The V gene's germline CDR1 is SGHNT and CDR2 YYREEE (reference sequence). V dropped 2 bases and J dropped 8 bases, with 11 bases sitting between them.

The table lists this clonotype with a few counts. This chain joins TRBV30 and TRBJ2-1, with 8 bases that match TRBD2. In germline, CDR1 is GTSNPN, CDR2 SVGIG (reference sequence). V trimming: 5 bases; J trimming: 4 bases; junction bases outside the gene matches: 10. The CDR3 consists of 15 residues. The CDR3 reads CAWDTTGLDYNEQFF. In DNA form, the CDR3 reads TGTGCCTGGGATACCACGGGACTAGATTACAATGAGCAGTTCTTC.

This clonotype was counted a few times. The chain uses TRBV4-3 and TRBJ2-3, with D possibly TRBD2 on 6 matching bases. Trimming removed 0 bases from V and 3 bases from J, with 16 bases in between. Per germline, CDR1 LGHNA and CDR2 YSLEER. The CDR3 has 17 residues. CDR3 loop: CASSQEVGGATTDTQYF. The CDR3 DNA reads TGCGCCAGCAGCCAAGAGGTCGGCGGGGCCACGACAGATACGCAGTATTTT.